The present T cell receptor beta chain was sequenced within a study of blood T cell repertoires in COVID-19 (dated by TCRdb to the early 2020s). Turning to the overall study: Samples covering the acute and convalescent phases of COVID-19 were provided by collaborators in the United States, Italy and Spain. Sample metadata almost always included a de-identified subject ID, COVID-19 status, age in years and sex. The prospective study material was composed of cDNA or gDNA derived from T cells, B-cell-depleted T cells, or PBMCs. HLA class I and class II types, where available, came from metadata supplied by the sample provider rather than from assay-based typing. Samples were obtained from the ongoing ImmuneRACE study (first 160 participants) and from roughly 1,300 subjects provided by 6 global collaborators. The repertoires were released in a freely available public database meant as a resource for research on the immune response to SARS-CoV-2. Deeply sampled blood TCRbeta repertoires from subjects exposed to, actively infected with, or recovered from COVID-19 were included in the dataset. The paper's findings and limits, for the study overall: Clinical and demographic metadata were provided uncurated, with the amount varying by source and participant.

Of note for this clone: No cognate antigen has been identified for it. No quality values exist for individual bases; no much larger clone is one base distant.

One collaborating source in Seattle enrolled patients during active infection and followed them longitudinally through the course of disease. Each collaborating institution followed its own protocols to collect whole blood in K2EDTA tubes. For TCRbeta analysis, collaborators shipped samples as frozen whole blood, isolated PBMCs, or DNA extracted from either of those sample types. The immunoSEQ Assay, a bias-controlled multiplex PCR, was used to amplify TCRbeta CDR3 regions from genomic DNA. In the original analysis: Within the assay, amplification of reference gene primers was used to estimate how many nucleated cells each sample contained. To quantify the absolute abundance of each unique TCRbeta CDR3 rearrangement, sequence reads were collapsed and filtered. For each sample, productive Simpson clonality was calculated by taking the square root of Simpson's diversity index across productive rearrangements. TCRdb's version of the immuneACCESS table is confined to in-frame rearrangements and falls short of the full clone set. An unresolved V gene accounts for under half of the shortfall where checked; the remainder is of unknown origin. From that table come the V and J calls and clone size; the DNA was used to work out D and trimming. The sample has 300,000 to 350,000 clones on record, around 89% of them singletons. Together, the top ten hold around 0.93% of the sample.

The specimen sequenced was peripheral blood. This clonotype was obtained from a woman aged 40 to 55 with COVID-19, enrolled during active disease.

The DNA sequence follows: TGTGCCAGCAGTTACTCCACCCGGGGATTCGGCTACACCTTC. Protein translation: CASSYSTRGFGYTF. The chain employs TRBV6-2 or TRBV6-3 and TRBJ1-2; no D gene is confidently identified. Counted from cysteine to phenylalanine, this CDR3 has 14 amino acids. The CDR3 DNA has 42 bases and is translated from base 1. V loses 0 bases, J loses 8 bases, and the germline ends lie 13 bases apart. CDR1 and CDR2 are drawn from the germline V gene: MNHEY, SVGEGT.